This is a list of T cell receptor beta chains from one sample in a study of OX40 agonist ivuxolimab in advanced cancers. Sequencing used immunoSEQ multiplex PCR; TCRdb keeps in-frame clones, though not all of them. Of 37,000 or so clones listed, more than 85% are singletons. Source: CD4+ or CD8+ T cells sorted from blood, taken in a trial of the OX40 agonist ivuxolimab. Every receptor here comes from an adult with an advanced solid tumor such as melanoma, head and neck, liver or kidney cancer. Both conserved end residues are part of each CDR3. A D gene is named only where the DNA matches it firmly. Only some rows state a clone size, as once, few, many or a class for expanded clones.

D,V,J,size,DNA,CDR3
TRBD1,TRBV30,TRBJ2-4,-,TGTGCCTGGAAAACAGGGGAGAACATTCAGTACTTC,CAWKTGENIQYF
-,TRBV29-1,TRBJ1-2,-,TGCAGCGTTCAGCTAGCAGGAGCTTACGGCTACACCTTC,CSVQLAGAYGYTF
-,TRBV4-1,TRBJ2-1,-,TGCGCCAGCAGCCAAGATCGGGTAGGGAATGAGCAGTTCTTC,CASSQDRVGNEQFF
-,TRBV4-1,TRBJ1-2,-,TGCGCCAGCAGCCAAGAGGAAGGGGTAGGGTATGGCTACACCTTC,CASSQEEGVGYGYTF
-,TRBV7-9,TRBJ1-1,-,TGTGCCAGCCCCGGAGAAGCTTTCTTT,CASPGEAFF
TRBD1,TRBV11-2,TRBJ2-5,-,TGTGCCAGCAGCTTAGGGACAGGGTTGGAGGAGACCCAGTACTTC,CASSLGTGLEETQYF
TRBD1,TRBV19,TRBJ1-5,few,TGTGCCAGTAGTACCTCGGACAGGGCACATCAGCCCCAGCATTTT,CASSTSDRAHQPQHF
TRBD1,TRBV6-6,TRBJ2-2,-,TGTGCCAGCAGTTACGGACAGGGGGCAAATATCGGGGAGCTGTTTTTT,CASSYGQGANIGELFF
-,TRBV2,TRBJ2-7,-,TGTGCCAGCAGCATGGGACCGAGCTCCTACGAGCAGTACTTC,CASSMGPSSYEQYF
-,TRBV4-1,TRBJ1-1,-,TGCGCCAGCAGCTTTCGGGGTCGGATCCCTGAAGCTTTCTTT,CASSFRGRIPEAFF
-,TRBV5-6,TRBJ2-7,-,TGTGCCAGCAGCCCTGACAGACACTACGAGCAGTACTTC,CASSPDRHYEQYF
TRBD1,TRBV6-1,TRBJ1-2,-,TGTGCCAGCAGACCCGGGACAGGGGGCGTCTATGGCTACACCTTC,CASRPGTGGVYGYTF
-,TRBV7-6,TRBJ1-5,few,TGTGCCAGCAGTCCCTCTGAGTGGCAGCCCCAGCATTTT,CASSPSEWQPQHF
-,TRBV4-3,TRBJ1-5,-,TGCGCCAGCAGCCAGGGTACAGGGTTTGATCAGCCCCAGCATTTT,CASSQGTGFDQPQHF
-,TRBV19,TRBJ1-1,-,TGTGCCAGCCGACAGGTTATGAACACTGAAGCTTTCTTT,CASRQVMNTEAFF
TRBD1,TRBV30,TRBJ2-7,-,TGTGCCTGGAGTGTGGACAGGGGGCATGGCGAGCAGTACTTC,CAWSVDRGHGEQYF
TRBD1,TRBV7-8,TRBJ1-3,once,TGTGCCAGCAGCTTAGCGGGACAGCCCTCTGGAAACACCATATATTTT,CASSLAGQPSGNTIYF
-,TRBV18,TRBJ1-4,-,TGTGCCAGCTCCACGGAGAACAGGCCACCTGAAAAACTGTTTTTT,CASSTENRPPEKLFF
-,TRBV15,TRBJ1-1,-,TGTGCCACCAGCAGAGAGGGGTATGGCACTGAAGCTTTCTTT,CATSREGYGTEAFF
TRBD1,TRBV7-9,TRBJ1-1,-,TGTGCCAGCAGCCCCGCCCAGACAGGGTCCACTGAAGCTTTCTTT,CASSPAQTGSTEAFF
-,TRBV9,TRBJ1-1,-,TGTGCCAGCAGCCCCCGACCTTCCCTCACTGAAGCTTTCTTT,CASSPRPSLTEAFF
-,TRBV27,TRBJ1-5,-,TGTGCCAGCAGTTTACTTGGGGGCGGACAGCCCCAGCATTTT,CASSLLGGGQPQHF
-,TRBV4-1,TRBJ2-5,-,TGCGCCAGCAGCCAAGGAGAGGGCTTGGGGGAGACCCAGTACTTC,CASSQGEGLGETQYF